The clone carrying this TCR beta chain turned up a few times. Antigen unknown. The data were obtained in a study of vaccination and CD4 T cells after COVID-19. Overall study: The makeup of the convalescents was six males and four females, two of them Hispanic. Everyone enrolled got two doses of BNT162b2 or mRNA-1273 vaccine.

The treatment here: approximately 9-day PBMC culture with coronavirus spike peptide pools or control peptides (ViraFEST assay). The assay that was used to sequence DNA from cultured CD4+ T cells was the Oncomine TCR Beta short-read assay. One entry per CDR3 protein, called by TCRdb with MiXCR from the PCR reads. The sample includes 9,500 to 15,000 distinct CDR3 sequences, 38% seen only once; the top ten take less than 25%. The study's findings and limits: The study found median SARS-CoV-2-reactive clonotypes rising from roughly 21 to 40, not significantly.

CDR3 length equals 15 residues. The ends were cut back, 0 bases at V and 0 bases at J, with 6 bases in the middle. Germline V gene sequence: CDR1 MNHNS, CDR2 SASEGT. The chain employs TRBV6-1 and TRBJ1-5; no clear D gene. The sample consisted of cultured CD4+ T cells from blood. This TCR was recovered from a human donor with COVID-19. The CDR3 nucleotides read TGTGCCAGCAGTGAAGCACAGTATAGCAATCAGCCCCAGCATTTT. It yields the protein CASSEAQYSNQPQHF.